Presented here are 22 T cell receptor beta chains from one specimen sequenced in a study of T-cell reconstitution after alpha-beta-depleted transplantation in children. Researchers prepared the TCRbeta library using unique molecular identifiers, the study reports. TCRdb analysed the PCR reads with MiXCR anew, one entry per CDR3 protein. This table has more than 200,000 distinct CDR3 sequences, roughly 15% appearing once. The specimen comprised PBMCs, mostly from graft donor cells, sampled 360 days after TCRalphabeta/CD19-depleted stem cell transplant. The origin of the receptors is a male patient between 2 and 10 years old who had a stem cell transplant for acute lymphoblastic leukemia, so the T cells may come from the graft donor.

This clonotype was picked up a small number of times. The gene calls are TRBV4-2 and TRBJ2-5; the D gene could be TRBD1 or TRBD2 (6 bases each). Germline CDR1 LGHNA, CDR2 YNFKEQ. The V and J ends lost 4 bases and 1 base respectively, with 16 bases between them. The CDR3 covers 16 residues. The CDR3 here is CASSLFEGGIQETQYF. The CDR3 coding sequence is TGTGCCAGCAGCCTTTTCGAGGGGGGAATCCAAGAGACCCAGTACTTC.

V usage is TRBV18 and J usage is TRBJ2-3; D gene unclear. Germline values: CDR1 KGHSH, CDR2 LQKENI. There are 13 residues in the CDR3. V shed 5 bases and J shed 2 bases, with 8 bases lying between them. The CDR3 nucleotides read TGTGCCAGCTCAGCGGAATACACAGATACGCAGTATTTT. Its translation: CASSAEYTDTQYF.

V gene TRBV5-4 combines with J gene TRBJ2-2; D is undetermined. V shed 2 bases and J shed 5 bases, with 16 bases lying between them. CDR1 and CDR2 from the germline V gene are SGHNT and YYREEE (reference sequence). This CDR3 is 16 amino acids long. CDR3 sequence (DNA): TGTGCCAGCAGCTTACGAGACGCGTTCTTGACCGGGGAGCTGTTTTTT. Its translation is CASSLRDAFLTGELFF.

This clonotype was counted at least ten times. The chain links TRBV5-6 to TRBJ2-7; TRBD1 matches 10 bases. J gave up 1 base and V 3 bases, and 7 bases lay outside the gene matches. This CDR3 comprises 16 residues. Germline V gene lookup returns CDR1 SGHDT and CDR2 YYEEEE. The CDR3 loop is CASSYRTGGESYEQYF. DNA for the CDR3: TGTGCCAGCAGCTACCGGACAGGGGGAGAATCCTACGAGCAGTACTTC.

The chain is built from TRBV12-3 or TRBV12-4 and TRBJ2-6; 7 positions agree with TRBD1. The CDR3 runs to 18 residues. Losses at the gene ends were 3 bases for V and 3 bases for J; bases not matched to a gene: 11. Here the CDR3 DNA reads TGTGCCAGCAGTTTTAAGGACAGGTTGGAATTTGGGGCCAACGTCCTGACTTTC. This gives the protein CASSFKDRLEFGANVLTF.

A few counts support this clonotype. The chain links TRBV25-1 to TRBJ2-7; 11 nucleotides line up with TRBD1. Looked up from germline, CDR1 is MGHDK and CDR2 is SYGVNS. V lost 6 bases and J lost 4; bases outside the gene matches: 8. The CDR3 spans 15 residues. The chain's CDR3 is CASSDAGQGVYEQYF. CDR3 in DNA: TGTGCCAGCAGCGATGCGGGACAGGGGGTGTACGAGCAGTACTTC.

V is TRBV29-1 and J is TRBJ1-5, with D possibly matching TRBD1 (6 bases). The V end was cut by 4 bases, the J end by 3 bases, with 13 bases between. This CDR3 comprises 14 residues. Looked up from germline, CDR1 is SQVTM and CDR2 is ANQGSEA. This chain's CDR3 is CSVGGGGNNQPQHF. The DNA for the CDR3 is TGCAGCGTTGGGGGAGGGGGAAACAATCAGCCCCAGCATTTT.

V and J are TRBV29-1 and TRBJ2-1; D possibly corresponds to TRBD2 (6 bases). CDR1 and CDR2 from the germline V gene are SQVTM and ANQGSEA. Trimming removed 4 bases from V and 2 bases from J, with 9 bases in between. This CDR3 comprises 13 residues. In DNA form, the CDR3 reads TGCAGCGTTGGGGACTCAGCCTACAATGAGCAGTTCTTC. Its protein is CSVGDSAYNEQFF.

This clonotype was counted ten times or more. This sequence joins TRBV6-5 and TRBJ2-5; D might be TRBD2 (6 bases). V was cut by 5 bases and J by 4 bases, with 11 bases left in between. This CDR3 has 13 residues. CDR1 and CDR2 from the germline V gene are MNHEY and SVGAGI. The chain's CDR3 is CASSPPGGETQYF. CDR3 DNA sequence: TGTGCCAGCAGTCCGCCCGGGGGAGAGACCCAGTACTTC.

This clonotype was counted a single time. It may be a read error: a sequence one base away is much more abundant. J is TRBJ2-7 and V is TRBV5-5; maybe TRBD2 (6 bases). Trimming left V 4 bases short and J 5 bases short, with 13 bases between. The CDR3 length is 13 residues. The germline V gene has CDR1 SGHKS and CDR2 YYEKEE (reference sequence). The DNA for the CDR3 is TGTGCCAGCAGCACCGGGGGTACCAACGAGCAGTACTTC. Its translation is CASSTGGTNEQYF.

The chain employs TRBV7-2 and TRBJ1-4; 7 bases align to TRBD1. The trim removed 2 bases at V and 6 bases at J, leaving 3 bases unmatched. Germline assignment: CDR1 SGHTA and CDR2 FQGNSA. CDR3 size: 14 residues. Written as DNA, the CDR3 is TGTGCCAGCAGCTTAAGAGGGGGCGATGAAAAACTGTTTTTT. It codes for CASSLRGGDEKLFF. Using reference TRBV7-2 and TRBJ1-4 for the parts outside the CDR3, the full variable domain is GAGVSQSPSNKVTEKGKDVELRCDPISGHTALYWYRQSLGQGLEFLIYFQGNSAPDKSGLPSDRFSAERTGGSVSTLTIQRTQQEDSAVYLCASSLRGGDEKLFFGSGTQLSVL.

This clonotype was seen more than once but under ten times. This rearrangement joins TRBV12-3 or TRBV12-4 to TRBJ2-2; D call uncertain. The CDR3 covers 13 residues. Trimming stripped 5 bases from V and 3 bases from J, with 7 bases between. DNA for the CDR3: TGTGCCAGCAGTATTCCATACACCGGGGAGCTGTTTTTT. Its translation is CASSIPYTGELFF.

V usage is TRBV20-1 and J usage is TRBJ2-1; 7 positions agree with TRBD2. This CDR3 contains 15 residues. Germline V gives CDR1 DFQATT, CDR2 SNEGSKA (reference sequence). With V trimmed by 3 bases and J by 9 bases, 14 bases remained unmatched. The DNA for the CDR3 is TGCAGTGCTAGTTCGGCGGGAGACTATGCCGGTGAGCAGTTCTTC. Amino acids: CSASSAGDYAGEQFF.

This clonotype turned up a few times. The chain links TRBV4-3 to TRBJ2-7, with D possibly called TRBD1 or TRBD2 (6 bases each). Germline CDR1 and CDR2: LGHNA and YSLEER. This CDR3 contains 15 residues. V lost 8 bases and J lost 0, with 17 bases in between. Here the CDR3 reads CASSPGAPFSYEQYF. The CDR3 region has the DNA TGCGCCAGCTCTCCGGGGGCTCCTTTCTCCTACGAGCAGTACTTC.

This chain uses TRBV30 with TRBJ1-5, with no clear D. Germline-derived CDR1 and CDR2 are GTSNPN and SVGIG (reference sequence). The V and J ends lost 2 bases and 2 bases respectively, with 10 bases between them. This CDR3 has 14 residues. The CDR3 spells CAWSLRPGNQPQHF. As DNA, the CDR3 is TGTGCCTGGAGTCTGCGGCCGGGCAATCAGCCCCAGCATTTT. The full variable domain, its missing parts supplied by reference TRBV30 and TRBJ1-5, is SQTIHQWPATLVQPVGSPLSLECTVEGTSNPNLYWYRQAAGRGLQLLFYSVGIGQISSEVPQNLSASRPQDRQFILSSKKLLLSDSGFYLCAWSLRPGNQPQHFGDGTRLSIL.

The V call is TRBV7-6, the J call TRBJ2-5; D is unresolved. Germline V gives CDR1 SGHVS, CDR2 FNYEAQ. The CDR3 extends over 11 amino acids. The ends were cut back, 5 bases at V and 6 bases at J, with 7 bases in the middle. CDR3 in DNA: TGTGCCAGCAGCCAAAAACAGACCCAGTACTTC. Protein: CASSQKQTQYF.

This clonotype was picked up a small number of times. The V and J genes are TRBV4-2 and TRBJ1-6; 11 bases map to TRBD1. V lost 0 bases to trimming and J lost 9 bases; unmatched junction nucleotides: 7. There are 17 residues in the CDR3. Germline loops: CDR1 LGHNA, CDR2 YNFKEQ. The CDR3 nucleotides are TGTGCCAGCAGCCAAGATCGGGGCGGGACAGGGGGTTCACCCCTCCACTTT. It translates to CASSQDRGGTGGSPLHF.

The rearrangement links TRBV6-5 to TRBJ2-3; 16 bases line up with TRBD2. The germline V gene has CDR1 MNHEY and CDR2 SVGAGI. The V and J ends lost 3 bases and 7 bases, in that order; junction bases with no gene match: 7. This CDR3 comprises 17 residues. The CDR3 region is CASSYSGTSGGANTQYF. The CDR3, as DNA: TGTGCCAGCAGTTATTCCGGGACTAGCGGGGGGGCCAATACGCAGTATTTT.

V and J are TRBV6-2 or TRBV6-3 and TRBJ1-6, with no clear D. With 0 bases removed from V and 4 bases from J, the gap between germline ends came to 13 bases. Germline V gene lookup returns CDR1 MNHEY and CDR2 SVGEGT. CDR3 length: 17 amino acids. Here the CDR3 reads CASSYSKGREYNSPLHF. CDR3 nucleotides: TGTGCCAGCAGTTACTCCAAAGGACGGGAATATAATTCACCCCTCCACTTT.

The chain joins TRBV12-3 or TRBV12-4 to TRBJ2-7, with a tentative D call TRBD2 (5 bases). The CDR3 consists of 17 residues. Trimming left V 3 bases short and J 2 bases short, with 20 bases between. CDR3 region: CASSFDSGGPGPYEQYF. The CDR3 coding sequence is TGTGCCAGCAGTTTCGATTCGGGCGGGCCGGGTCCCTACGAGCAGTACTTC.

V usage is TRBV10-3 and J usage is TRBJ2-1; TRBD2 matches 10 bases. The CDR3 runs 15 residues. CDR1 and CDR2 (germline): ENHRY, SYGVKD. Trimming removed 3 bases from V and 6 bases from J; junction bases left unmatched: 5. The CDR3 nucleotides read TGTGCCATCAGTGATTTAGCGGGGGGTATCAATGAGCAGTTCTTC. This sequence encodes CAISDLAGGINEQFF.

The chain uses TRBV29-1 and TRBJ2-2, with no clear D. Germline-derived CDR1 and CDR2 are SQVTM and ANQGSEA. This CDR3 spans 14 amino acids. V was cut by 4 bases and J by 0 bases, with 9 bases left in between. In DNA, the CDR3 is TGCAGCGTTGCGATTACATCGAACACCGGGGAGCTGTTTTTT. This sequence encodes CSVAITSNTGELFF.